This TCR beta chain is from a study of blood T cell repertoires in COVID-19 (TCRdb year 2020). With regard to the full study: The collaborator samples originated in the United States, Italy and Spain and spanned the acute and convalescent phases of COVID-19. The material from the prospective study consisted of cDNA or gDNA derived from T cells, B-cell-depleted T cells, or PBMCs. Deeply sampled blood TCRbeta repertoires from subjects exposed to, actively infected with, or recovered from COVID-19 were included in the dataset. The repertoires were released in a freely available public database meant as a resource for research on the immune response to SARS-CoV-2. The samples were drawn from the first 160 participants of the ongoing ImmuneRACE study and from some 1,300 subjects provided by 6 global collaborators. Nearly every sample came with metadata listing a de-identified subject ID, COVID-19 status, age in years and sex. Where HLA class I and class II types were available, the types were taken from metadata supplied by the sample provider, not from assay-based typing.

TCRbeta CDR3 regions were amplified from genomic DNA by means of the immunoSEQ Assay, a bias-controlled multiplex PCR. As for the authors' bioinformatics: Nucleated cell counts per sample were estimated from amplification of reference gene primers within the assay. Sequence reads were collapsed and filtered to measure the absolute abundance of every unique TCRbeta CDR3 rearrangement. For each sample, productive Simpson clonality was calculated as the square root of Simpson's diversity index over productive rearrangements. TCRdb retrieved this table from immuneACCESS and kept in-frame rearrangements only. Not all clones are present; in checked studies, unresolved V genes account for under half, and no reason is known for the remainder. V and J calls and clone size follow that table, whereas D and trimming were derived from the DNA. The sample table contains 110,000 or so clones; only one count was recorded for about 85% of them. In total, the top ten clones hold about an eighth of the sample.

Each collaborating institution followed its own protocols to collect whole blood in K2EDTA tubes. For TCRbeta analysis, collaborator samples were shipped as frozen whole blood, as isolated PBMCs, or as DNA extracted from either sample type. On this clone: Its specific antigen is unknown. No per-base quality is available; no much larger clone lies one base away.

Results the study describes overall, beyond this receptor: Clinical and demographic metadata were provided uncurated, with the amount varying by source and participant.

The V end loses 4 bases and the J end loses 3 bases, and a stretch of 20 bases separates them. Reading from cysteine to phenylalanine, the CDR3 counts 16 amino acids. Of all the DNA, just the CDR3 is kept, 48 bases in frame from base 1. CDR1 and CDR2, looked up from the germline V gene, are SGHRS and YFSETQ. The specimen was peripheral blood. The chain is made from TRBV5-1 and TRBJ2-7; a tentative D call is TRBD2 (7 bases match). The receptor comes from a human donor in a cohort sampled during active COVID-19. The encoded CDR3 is CASSPRSGTLNYEQYF. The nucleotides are TGCGCCAGCAGCCCACGAAGCGGGACACTAAACTACGAGCAGTACTTC.